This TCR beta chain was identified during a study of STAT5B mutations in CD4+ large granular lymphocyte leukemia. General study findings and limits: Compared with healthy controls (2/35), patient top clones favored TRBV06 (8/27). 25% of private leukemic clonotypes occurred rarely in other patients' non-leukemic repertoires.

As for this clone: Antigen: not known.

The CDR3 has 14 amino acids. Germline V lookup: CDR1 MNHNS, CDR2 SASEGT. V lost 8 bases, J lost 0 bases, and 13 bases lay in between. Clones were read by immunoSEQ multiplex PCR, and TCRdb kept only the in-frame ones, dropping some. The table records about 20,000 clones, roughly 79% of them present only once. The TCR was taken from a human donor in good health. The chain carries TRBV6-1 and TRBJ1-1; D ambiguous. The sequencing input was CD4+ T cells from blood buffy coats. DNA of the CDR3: TGTGCCAGCCCCAAAGGGAGAGTGAACACTGAAGCTTTCTTT. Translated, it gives CASPKGRVNTEAFF.